Given below is one T cell receptor beta chain in context. What it binds is not known. Every CD8+ subset sample held a few hundred thousand flow-sorted cells, done in triplicate. TRB cDNA was prepared as libraries by UMI-labeled 5' RACE. Each CDR3 protein gets one entry in TCRdb, which reprocessed the 5' RACE reads and gives no DNA. This sample contains 60,000 or so distinct CDR3 sequences. This specimen belongs to a study of CXCR3-negative and CXCR3-positive naive CD8 T cells. Germline V gene data show CDR1 as MNHNS and CDR2 as SASEGT. The CDR3 runs to 14 residues. Whole-study findings and limits: Memory CD8+ cells showed much lower diversity, while both naive subsets displayed comparably high diversity. After cryopreservation, CXCR3 expression dropped partially; most assays used fresh PBMCs.

This clonotype was obtained from a human donor in good health. Some clones in this sample may be carry-over from other donors' samples. The chain joins TRBV6-1 to TRBJ1-1; TCRdb reports TRBD1, a call that lacks DNA to check it against. The sample taken for sequencing was memory CD8+ T cells from blood. CDR3 residues: CASRVSGGNTEAFF.